This T cell receptor beta chain originates from a study of blood T cell repertoires in COVID-19. Generated by immunoSEQ multiplex PCR, the TCRdb table keeps only in-frame clones and is missing some. This table has about 190,000 clones, about three quarters appearing once. The germline V gene has CDR1 MDHEN and CDR2 SYDVKM. V lost 6 bases, J lost 4 bases, and 5 bases stayed unmatched. The CDR3 runs to 15 residues. The chain links TRBV28 to TRBJ2-1; 11 bases agree with TRBD2. The sequencing sample was made of peripheral blood. This clonotype originated in a woman aged 80 or over with active or convalescent COVID-19. DNA for the CDR3: TGTGCCAGCAGAACCGGGACTAGCGGTTACAATGAGCAGTTCTTC. Translation gives CASRTGTSGYNEQFF.